Below, 26 T cell receptor beta chains from the same sample are listed, as sequenced in a study of T cells in Graves' hyperthyroidism and ophthalmopathy. RNA transcripts yielded amplified TCR beta CDR3 regions. HTBI primers were used for first-round RT-PCR of the TCR CDR3. MiXCR, applied by TCRdb to the multiplex PCR reads, yields one record per CDR3 protein. The table records 210,000 or so distinct CDR3 sequences, about a sixth of them present only once. The sequenced sample consisted of blood. These receptors were obtained from a man aged 45-65 years with Graves' hyperthyroidism.

This clonotype showed up just a few times. J is TRBJ1-1 and V is TRBV10-3; D is possibly TRBD1 (5 bases). V was clipped by 0 bases and J by 1 base, with 9 bases between them. From germline, CDR1 is ENHRY and CDR2 SYGVKD. The CDR3 consists of 15 residues. The CDR3 sequence is CAISESGQSNTEAFF. Written as DNA, the CDR3 is TGTGCCATCAGTGAGTCGGGGCAGTCGAACACTGAAGCTTTCTTT.

At least ten counts were recorded for this clonotype. This chain links TRBV20-1 with TRBJ2-3; unclear D gene. The CDR3 is 15 amino acids. The V and J ends lost 6 bases and 1 base respectively, with 17 bases between them. Germline CDR1 reads DFQATT; CDR2 reads SNEGSKA (reference sequence). CDR3: CSAPNGRTGTDTQYF. Written as DNA, the CDR3 is TGCAGTGCCCCGAACGGACGTACCGGCACAGATACGCAGTATTTT.

About this clonotype: One end of the junction varies from germline; a read error may be responsible. V is TRBV5-1 and J is TRBJ2-2, with D maybe TRBD2 (5 bases). CDR3 length: 18 amino acids. Germline V gene sequence: CDR1 SGHRS, CDR2 YFSETQ. DNA for the CDR3: TGTGCCAGCAGCATGCTACGAGGGAGACTACATAACACCGGGGAGCTGTTTTTT. Translated, it gives CASSMLRGRLHNTGELFF.

This clonotype was seen repeatedly, ten times or more. The chain couples TRBV12-3 or TRBV12-4 to TRBJ1-5; D remains ambiguous. V shed 4 bases and J shed 3 bases, with 13 bases lying between them. The CDR3 loop spans 15 amino acids. The CDR3 sequence is CASSSTGRINQPQHF. The CDR3 nucleotides read TGTGCCAGCAGTTCAACCGGGAGAATCAATCAGCCCCAGCATTTT.

The table lists this clonotype with a few counts. V gene TRBV15 combines with J gene TRBJ1-1; D remains ambiguous. Trimming pared 3 bases from V and 6 bases from J, leaving 17 bases between. The CDR3 has 15 amino acids. Germline V gives CDR1 LNHNV, CDR2 YYDKDF (reference sequence). This CDR3 reads CATSSAISAGAEAFF. CDR3 nucleotides: TGTGCCACCAGCAGTGCTATATCGGCGGGCGCTGAAGCTTTCTTT.

This clonotype was seen only a few times. The J gene is TRBJ2-1, the V gene TRBV20-1; 11 bases align to TRBD2. This CDR3 region has 13 residues. The germline gives CDR1 DFQATT, CDR2 SNEGSKA (reference sequence). CDR3: CLARGTSGSGQFF. The CDR3 bases are TGCTTGGCACGCGGGACTAGCGGATCGGGGCAGTTCTTC.

With regard to this clonotype: A read error may produce the germline difference seen at one junction end. The chain uses TRBV27 and TRBJ2-1, with D perhaps matching TRBD2 (6 bases). This CDR3 has 16 residues. CDR1 and CDR2 from the germline V gene are MNHEY and SMNVEV (reference sequence). CDR3 bases: TGTGCCAGCAGTTTATACGTCGGGAGCTCGTACAGTGAGCAGTTCTTC. Its translation is CASSLYVGSSYSEQFF.

This clonotype was found many times. The rearrangement uses TRBV7-8 and TRBJ1-5; D call uncertain. Per germline, CDR1 SGHVS and CDR2 FQNEAQ. The CDR3 runs 12 residues. The germline V and J ends were trimmed by 5 bases and 0 bases, with 2 bases remaining between them. The CDR3 loop reads CASSNSNQPQHF. For the CDR3, the DNA is TGTGCCAGCAGCAATAGCAATCAGCCCCAGCATTTT.

There are many counts of this clonotype. The chain employs TRBV28 and TRBJ1-4, with D perhaps matching TRBD1 (5 bases). V gave up 2 bases and J gave up 8 bases, with 12 bases separating them. CDR1 MDHEN and CDR2 SYDVKM come from the germline V gene. The CDR3 has 14 amino acids. CDR3 bases: TGTGCCAGCAGTTTAAGCAGGGTTCAGGAAAAACTGTTTTTT. This codes for CASSLSRVQEKLFF.

This clonotype was seen many times. V is TRBV12-3 or TRBV12-4 and J is TRBJ1-5; 7 nucleotides agree with TRBD1. The CDR3 is 14 residues long. V trimming: 6 bases; J trimming: 3 bases; junction bases outside the gene matches: 5. CDR3 sequence (DNA): TGTGCCAGCAGCACGACAGGGCCCAATCAGCCCCAGCATTTT. Residues: CASSTTGPNQPQHF.

This clonotype came up many times. The chain joins TRBV28 to TRBJ2-1; D uncertain. This CDR3 is built from 14 residues. Germline-derived CDR1 and CDR2 are MDHEN and SYDVKM. Trimming shortened V by 7 bases and J by 9 bases, and 19 bases separated the two germline ends. The CDR3 coding sequence is TGTGCCAGCATAACCTTACCCTCCTACGGTGAGCAGTTCTTC. Translating gives CASITLPSYGEQFF.

Worth noting for this clonotype: A much larger clone lies a single base off, so this may be a read error. This chain links TRBV10-3 with TRBJ1-1; a weak D match, TRBD1 (6 bases). Per germline, CDR1 ENHRY and CDR2 SYGVKD. The CDR3 consists of 13 residues. With 10 bases removed from V and 1 base from J, the gap between germline ends came to 13 bases. The chain's CDR3 is CATTRTANTEAFF. CDR3 sequence (DNA): TGTGCCACCACCCGGACAGCGAACACTGAAGCTTTCTTT.

The table lists this clonotype with many counts. The chain recombines TRBV27 with TRBJ2-1, with a tentative D call TRBD1 (6 bases). V was trimmed by 0 bases and J by 3 bases, leaving 9 bases between them. The CDR3 runs 15 residues. Germline assignment: CDR1 MNHEY and CDR2 SMNVEV (reference sequence). The DNA of the CDR3 is TGTGCCAGCAGTTTATCCCGGGACATCTACAATGAGCAGTTCTTC. Amino acids: CASSLSRDIYNEQFF.

The V gene is TRBV19, the J gene TRBJ1-2, with a possible D match to TRBD1 (5 bases). Germline CDR1 LNHDA, CDR2 SQIVND (reference sequence). V lost 7 bases and J lost 4, with 13 bases in between. The CDR3 runs 13 residues. The CDR3 sequence is CASTWGMGYGYTF. The CDR3 DNA reads TGTGCCAGTACCTGGGGGATGGGCTATGGCTACACCTTC. The full variable domain, in which reference TRBV19 and TRBJ1-2 provide the parts outside the CDR3, is DGGITQSPKYLFRKEGQNVTLSCEQNLNHDAMYWYRQDPGQGLRLIYYSQIVNDFQKGDIAEGYSVSREKKESFPLTVTSAQKNPTAFYLCASTWGMGYGYTFGSGTRLTVV.

The chain uses TRBV19 and TRBJ1-2; D is unclear. Germline values: CDR1 LNHDA, CDR2 SQIVND (reference sequence). This CDR3 has 15 residues. Trimming removed 5 bases at V and 3 bases at J, with 16 bases between. CDR3 sequence: CASSLSRFGHYGYTF. The CDR3 DNA reads as TGTGCCAGTAGTCTCTCTAGGTTCGGGCACTATGGCTACACCTTC.

The V call is TRBV19, the J call TRBJ1-1; no definite D call. Trimming shortened V by 8 bases and J by 4 bases, and 8 bases separated the two germline ends. The CDR3 extends over 11 amino acids. Looked up from germline, CDR1 is LNHDA and CDR2 is SQIVND (reference sequence). The CDR3 bases are TGTGCCAGTCACTTCGGCACTGAAGCTTTCTTT. It encodes CASHFGTEAFF.

A few counts support this clonotype. The chain is built from TRBV12-3 or TRBV12-4 and TRBJ1-5; the D is unclear. This CDR3 is 15 amino acids long. V was clipped by 3 bases and J by 0 bases, with 9 bases between them. This chain's CDR3 is CASSFDTYSNQPQHF. CDR3 in DNA: TGTGCCAGCAGTTTCGACACCTATAGCAATCAGCCCCAGCATTTT.

The table lists this clonotype with many counts. V is TRBV30 and J is TRBJ1-6, with unresolved D. The ends were cut back, 1 base at V and 4 bases at J, with 5 bases in the middle. Germline lookup yields CDR1 GTSNPN and CDR2 SVGIG (reference sequence). The CDR3 contains 13 residues. CDR3 sequence reads: CAWSGEYNSPLHF. In nucleotides, the CDR3 is TGTGCCTGGAGTGGGGAGTATAATTCACCCCTCCACTTT.

This clonotype was picked up many times. The chain combines TRBV30 with TRBJ2-2; 12 nucleotides line up with TRBD2. Germline CDR1 reads GTSNPN; CDR2 reads SVGIG (reference sequence). This CDR3 spans 15 amino acids. V was clipped by 7 bases and J by 7 bases; unmatched bases: 10. The CDR3 region has the DNA TGTGCCTTACCCTCTAGCGGGAGGGCTGGCGGGGAGCTGTTTTTT. Translated: CALPSSGRAGGELFF.

This clonotype was detected a few times. The chain couples TRBV19 to TRBJ2-7; the D call may be TRBD1 or TRBD2 (5 bases each). With 4 bases removed from V and 0 bases from J, the gap between germline ends came to 7 bases. Germline V lookup: CDR1 LNHDA, CDR2 SQIVND (reference sequence). CDR3 length: 13 amino acids. The DNA for the CDR3 is TGTGCCAGTAGTACAGGGAGCTCCTACGAGCAGTACTTC. Residues: CASSTGSSYEQYF.

The sample holds a few counts of this clonotype. The chain joins TRBV9 to TRBJ2-7, with 12 bases aligning to TRBD2. V gave up 0 bases and J gave up 5 bases; unmatched junction bases: 9. Germline loops: CDR1 SGDLS, CDR2 YYNGEE. CDR3 length equals 17 residues. In DNA, the CDR3 is TGTGCCAGCAGCGTAGACGGACTAGCGGGAATCGAGGACGAGCAGTACTTC. Protein sequence: CASSVDGLAGIEDEQYF.

In this sample, this clonotype turned up many times. The chain is built from TRBV19 and TRBJ1-1, with D tentatively TRBD1 (5 bases). Trimming removed 5 bases at V and 1 base at J, with 14 bases between. The CDR3 runs 15 residues. CDR1 is LNHDA, CDR2 SQIVND, per germline (reference sequence). The CDR3 is CASSLGGQGNTEAFF. The CDR3, as DNA: TGTGCCAGTAGTCTCGGAGGCCAGGGGAACACTGAAGCTTTCTTT.

The V call is TRBV20-1, the J call TRBJ2-6; tentative D call: TRBD1 (5 bases). Trimming took 8 bases from V and 2 from J, leaving 10 bases between them. The CDR3 is 13 residues long. Germline V gene sequence: CDR1 DFQATT, CDR2 SNEGSKA (reference sequence). CDR3 region: CSPQGTGANVLTF. The CDR3 DNA follows: TGCAGTCCTCAGGGCACTGGGGCCAACGTCCTGACTTTC.

This clonotype was seen repeatedly, ten times or more. This chain uses TRBV3-1 with TRBJ1-5, with D uncertain. The CDR3 contains 12 residues. The V end lost 8 bases, the J end lost 5 bases, and 10 bases lay between the germline ends. Looked up from germline, CDR1 is LGHDT and CDR2 is YNNKEL (reference sequence). CDR3 in amino acids: CASSASDQPQHF. The CDR3 DNA follows: TGTGCCAGCTCAGCCAGCGATCAGCCCCAGCATTTT.

This clonotype has more than one count but fewer than ten. The chain couples TRBV27 to TRBJ1-4, with D perhaps TRBD1 (5 bases). Trimming took off 4 bases at V and 5 bases at J, with 11 bases between the two ends. Per germline, CDR1 MNHEY and CDR2 SMNVEV (reference sequence). CDR3 size: 14 residues. The CDR3 DNA is TGTGCCAGCAGTTACGGGGGACCAAATGAAAAACTGTTTTTT. This translates into CASSYGGPNEKLFF.

This clonotype was seen a single time. Possible read error: a much larger clone is one base away. J is TRBJ2-1 and V is TRBV20-1; perhaps D is TRBD1 or TRBD2 (5 bases each). Trimming took off 2 bases at V and 8 bases at J, with 13 bases between the two ends. The CDR3 contains 13 residues. The germline gives CDR1 DFQATT, CDR2 SNEGSKA (reference sequence). CDR3 loop: CSARRDDGYEQFF. CDR3 nucleotides: TGCAGTGCTAGAAGGGACGACGGCTATGAGCAGTTCTTC.